These 2 T cell receptor beta chains came from one sample sequenced in a study of cytomegalovirus exposure and HLA in healthy donors (dated by TCRdb to the late 2010s). Library preparation was by the immunoSEQ multiplex PCR assay. For the multiplex PCR, a mixture combining 60 forward primers for TCR Vbeta segments and 13 reverse primers for TCR Jbeta segments was used. TCRdb's version of the immuneACCESS table is confined to in-frame rearrangements and falls short of the full clone set. An unresolved V gene accounts for under half of the shortfall where checked; the remainder is of unknown origin. The sample table holds about 110,000 clones, of which 73% were seen once. The top ten clonotypes cover under 10% of the sample. Sequencing used PBMCs. These receptors originate from a man in his forties or fifties in good health and CMV-seronegative.

The V and J genes are TRBV5-5 and TRBJ1-1; TRBD1 agrees at 8 bases. CDR1 and CDR2 from the germline V gene are SGHKS and YYEKEE (reference sequence). J gave up 5 bases and V 4 bases, and 10 bases lay outside the gene matches. There are 15 residues in the CDR3. This chain's CDR3 is CASSPSDRGGTEAFF. CDR3 bases: TGTGCCAGCAGCCCGAGTGACAGGGGTGGGACTGAAGCTTTCTTT.

V is TRBV7-2 and J is TRBJ2-5, with 7 bases matching TRBD1. The J segment lost 4 bases and the V segment lost 1 base, leaving 3 bases of the junction unmatched. This CDR3 is built from 14 residues. The germline V gene encodes CDR1 SGHTA and CDR2 FQGNSA. CDR3: CASSLVGGLETQYF. In nucleotides, the CDR3 is TGTGCCAGCAGCTTAGTAGGGGGCTTAGAGACCCAGTACTTC.